What follows describes a single T cell receptor beta chain. A junction end diverges from the germline sequence, so it may reflect a read error. The study defined stable Graves' hyperthyroidism as no ophthalmopathy progression within 18 months. Orbital computed tomography, thyroid ultrasound, serum thyroxine and TRAb, and clinical symptoms together informed the diagnoses. This sample is part of a study of T cells in Graves' hyperthyroidism and ophthalmopathy. Researchers amplified the TCR beta CDR3 regions from RNA transcripts. The TCR CDR3 was amplified in a first-round RT-PCR using the HTBI primer set. TCRdb called the multiplex PCR reads again in MiXCR, with one record for every CDR3 protein. The repertoire holds fewer than 750,000 distinct CDR3 sequences, with around 42% as singletons. The CDR3 is 13 amino acids. Per germline, CDR1 SNHLY and CDR2 FYNNEI.

The V and J genes are TRBV2 and TRBJ1-6; the D is unclear. Sequenced sample: peripheral blood or thyroid tissue (not recorded which). This TCR was sampled from a woman in her late teens or twenties with Graves' hyperthyroidism. The chain's CDR3 is CASSEFGNSPLHF. CDR3 sequence (DNA): TGCGCCAGCAGTGAGTTCGGGAATTCACCCCTCCACTTT.